This T cell receptor beta chain was recorded in a study of T cell changes during pregnancy in multiple sclerosis. The CDR3 has 16 amino acids. Germline loops: CDR1 MDHEN, CDR2 SYDVKM. V dropped 4 bases and J dropped 3 bases, with 18 bases sitting between them. Sequenced by immunoSEQ multiplex PCR; TCRdb stores in-frame clones only, minus some. The table has about 48,000 clones, 92% seen once. The material was CD4+ T cells from peripheral blood mononuclear cells, obtained in the second trimester of pregnancy. The chain couples TRBV28 to TRBJ1-2; possible D gene TRBD1, 6 bases. This TCR was recovered from a female donor in good health, enrolled as a control in a pregnancy study. This CDR3 reads CASSSPGGQGYYGYTF. The CDR3 DNA sequence: TGTGCCAGCAGTTCCCCCGGGGGGCAAGGGTACTATGGCTACACCTTC.